These 29 T cell receptor beta chains originate from one sample sequenced in a study of T-cell memory formation after mild COVID-19. MiXCR, applied by TCRdb to the 5' RACE reads, yields one record per CDR3 protein. Counted here are about 260,000 distinct CDR3 sequences, approximately 16% occurring once; the ten biggest clones make up around a fifth. Sequencing was performed on PBMCs or a T cell subset sorted from them (not recorded which). The receptor source for this set is a young man who had mild COVID-19 (a few samples of this study predate the infection). Cell type and time point are not known.

This clonotype was found many times. V gene TRBV24-1 combines with J gene TRBJ2-5; 7 nucleotides match TRBD1. CDR3 length: 13 amino acids. The V gene end was trimmed by 7 bases and the J gene end by 7 bases; junction bases not matched to a gene: 8. Germline V gene sequence: CDR1 KGHDR, CDR2 SFDVKD. Here the CDR3 reads CATRQGSVGTQYF. Here the CDR3 DNA reads TGTGCCACCAGACAGGGGAGTGTCGGGACCCAGTACTTC.

The V and J genes are TRBV24-1 and TRBJ2-7, with D unclear. The length of the CDR3 is 12 residues. In germline, CDR1 is KGHDR, CDR2 SFDVKD. Trimming took off 5 bases at V and 2 bases at J, with 6 bases between the two ends. The chain's CDR3 is CATSALAYEQYV. CDR3 in DNA: TGTGCCACCAGTGCTCTAGCCTACGAGCAGTACGTC.

The table lists this clonotype with a few counts. The chain links TRBV20-1 to TRBJ2-5, with a weak D call TRBD2 (6 bases). CDR3 length equals 11 residues. Germline V gene lookup returns CDR1 DFQATT and CDR2 SNEGSKA (reference sequence). The CDR3: CRVGGQETQYF. The CDR3 nucleotides read TGCAGGGTCGGGGGCCAAGAGACCCAGTACTTC.

The rearrangement joins TRBV13 to TRBJ2-7, with D possibly being TRBD1 or TRBD2 (6 bases each). V gave up 4 bases and J gave up 2 bases, with 9 bases separating them. The length of the CDR3 is 13 residues. CDR1 is PRHDT, CDR2 FYEKMQ, per germline (reference sequence). The CDR3 region has the DNA TGTGCCAGCAGCTCCCGGGGGCCCTACGAGCAGTACTTC. It specifies CASSSRGPYEQYF.

This clonotype was seen ten or more times. The chain couples TRBV10-3 to TRBJ2-5, with TRBD2 as a possible D gene (5 bases). V lost 4 bases, J lost 8 bases, and 14 bases lay in between. The CDR3 has 13 residues. Germline V gene sequence: CDR1 ENHRY, CDR2 SYGVKD. CDR3 sequence: CAISAEGPATQYF. As DNA, the CDR3 is TGTGCCATCAGTGCCGAGGGTCCGGCCACCCAGTACTTC.

This clonotype has more than one count but fewer than ten. The V call is TRBV6-5, the J call TRBJ2-1; the match to TRBD1 covers 9 bases. The CDR3 sequence is 15 residues long. Trimming removed 0 bases from V and 11 bases from J; junction bases left unmatched: 8. The germline V gene encodes CDR1 MNHEY and CDR2 SVGAGI. The CDR3 sequence is CASSYSPGTGMKQFF. The CDR3 DNA sequence: TGTGCCAGCAGTTACTCGCCCGGGACAGGGATGAAGCAGTTCTTC.

Only a few counts were recorded for this clonotype. The rearrangement links TRBV9 to TRBJ2-1; tentative D call: TRBD1 (5 bases). Between the trimmed V and J ends, which lost 0 bases and 5 bases, there was a span of 9 bases. Germline V CDR1 and CDR2: SGDLS, YYNGEE. This CDR3 is 14 amino acids long. The DNA for the CDR3 is TGTGCCAGCAGCGTAGGTATCAGGGACAATGAGCAGTTCTTC. It codes for CASSVGIRDNEQFF.

This clonotype has only a few counts. This chain links TRBV5-1 with TRBJ2-2; TRBD1 matches at 7 bases. Germline CDR1 and CDR2: SGHRS and YFSETQ. The J segment lost 4 bases and the V segment lost 4 bases, leaving 10 bases of the junction unmatched. The CDR3 contains 16 residues. CDR3 in amino acids: CASSPGTVIATGELFF. CDR3 nucleotides: TGCGCCAGCAGCCCGGGGACAGTAATAGCCACCGGGGAGCTGTTTTTT.

There are a few counts of this clonotype. The chain joins TRBV27 to TRBJ2-7; 7 bases match TRBD2. The CDR3 length is 15 residues. J gave up 3 bases and V 10 bases, and 15 bases lay outside the gene matches. Germline CDR1 is MNHEY and CDR2 is SMNVEV (reference sequence). CDR3 sequence (DNA): TGTGCCACCAAACCAGGCCGGGGGGTCCACTACGAGCAGTACTTC. This gives the protein CATKPGRGVHYEQYF.

This clonotype has a handful of counts. The gene calls are TRBV18 and TRBJ1-4, with a possible D match to TRBD1 (5 bases). Trimming left V 5 bases short and J 10 bases short, with 23 bases between. Per the germline V gene, CDR1 is KGHSH and CDR2 is LQKENI. CDR3 length: 16 residues. The CDR3 sequence is CASSLERSDSFGKLFF. CDR3 DNA: TGTGCCAGCTCATTGGAAAGGAGTGACAGTTTTGGAAAACTGTTTTTT.

The chain carries TRBV5-1 and TRBJ2-5; 7 positions match TRBD1. V trimming: 4 bases; J trimming: 2 bases; junction bases outside the gene matches: 11. The CDR3 is 16 amino acids. Germline CDR1 reads SGHRS; CDR2 reads YFSETQ. The CDR3 DNA follows: TGCGCCAGCAGCAAGTATGACAGGGCTGAGCAAGAGACCCAGTACTTC. Its translation: CASSKYDRAEQETQYF.

This sequence joins TRBV2 and TRBJ2-2, with D perhaps matching TRBD2 (5 bases). V dropped 7 bases and J dropped 5 bases, with 20 bases sitting between them. The CDR3 loop spans 16 amino acids. Germline V gene sequence: CDR1 SNHLY, CDR2 FYNNEI. For the CDR3, the DNA is TGTGCCAGCATCCCCCGTGAGGGTGTTGGGACCGGGGAGCTGTTTTTT. Protein product: CASIPREGVGTGELFF.

This clonotype was counted only a few times. V and J are TRBV4-2 and TRBJ1-2, with TRBD1 matching over 10 bases. This CDR3 comprises 15 residues. V lost 0 bases, J lost 6 bases, and 4 bases stayed unmatched. Per the germline V gene, CDR1 is LGHNA and CDR2 is YNFKEQ. CDR3 protein: CASSQETGGINGYTF. CDR3 nucleotide sequence: TGTGCCAGCAGCCAAGAGACAGGGGGCATAAATGGCTACACCTTC.

CDR3 sequence: CASSRQRTSGGYNEQFF. The CDR3 DNA reads as TGTGCCAGCAGCAGACAACGGACTAGCGGGGGGTACAATGAGCAGTTCTTC. The chain recombines TRBV7-2 with TRBJ2-1; TRBD2 agrees at 14 bases. The J segment lost 4 bases and the V segment lost 5 bases, leaving 7 bases of the junction unmatched. CDR3 size: 17 residues. Germline V gene data show CDR1 as SGHTA and CDR2 as FQGNSA.

V and J are TRBV7-8 and TRBJ2-2, with TRBD1 identical over 10 bases. Trimming took 5 bases from V and 0 from J; bases not matched to a gene: 6. Germline V lookup: CDR1 SGHVS, CDR2 FQNEAQ. This CDR3 region has 17 residues. This CDR3 is CASSTGTGEANTGELFF. CDR3 DNA: TGTGCCAGCAGCACCGGGACAGGGGAGGCGAACACCGGGGAGCTGTTTTTT.

The sample holds a few counts of this clonotype. The rearrangement joins TRBV5-1 to TRBJ2-2, with 9 bases identical to TRBD1. The CDR3 contains 17 residues. CDR1 is SGHRS and CDR2 is YFSETQ in the germline V gene. After removal of 3 bases from V and 2 bases from J, the junction contained 8 bases not matched to a gene. DNA for the CDR3: TGCGCCAGCAGCTCCCTGTCGGACAGGGGAAACACCGGGGAGCTGTTTTTT. Its protein is CASSSLSDRGNTGELFF.

This chain joins TRBV20-1 and TRBJ2-5; D is ambiguous. The CDR3 runs to 13 residues. V was clipped by 5 bases and J by 0 bases, with 10 bases between them. CDR1 is DFQATT, CDR2 SNEGSKA, per germline (reference sequence). The CDR3, as DNA: TGCAGTGCTTACCTAGACAACCAAGAGACCCAGTACTTC. Translation gives CSAYLDNQETQYF.

This clonotype turned up a few times. The chain recombines TRBV7-6 with TRBJ2-3, with 9 bases aligning to TRBD1. This CDR3 comprises 15 residues. J gave up 6 bases and V 1 base, and 5 bases lay outside the gene matches. Germline CDR1 SGHVS, CDR2 FNYEAQ. The CDR3 DNA follows: TGTGCCAGCAGCTTAGGAGGACAGGGGTTTGATACGCAGTATTTT. Its translation is CASSLGGQGFDTQYF.

The chain is built from TRBV10-2 and TRBJ2-1, with D perhaps TRBD2 (6 bases). The germline V gene encodes CDR1 WSHSY and CDR2 SAAADI. Trimming cost V 10 bases and J 7 bases, with 20 bases left between them. CDR3 length equals 14 residues. This CDR3 is CANPLRGYRNEQFF. In DNA, the CDR3 is TGCGCCAACCCGCTCCGGGGGTACAGGAATGAGCAGTTCTTC.

V and J are TRBV7-9 and TRBJ2-1; D not resolved. This CDR3 comprises 14 residues. Germline V gives CDR1 SEHNR, CDR2 FQNEAQ (reference sequence). Between the trimmed V and J ends, which lost 0 bases and 2 bases, there was a span of 5 bases. The CDR3 DNA reads TGTGCCAGCAGCTTAGCGCTCCCCTACAATGAGCAGTTCTTC. Residues: CASSLALPYNEQFF.

The V call is TRBV2, the J call TRBJ2-5, with no clear D. This CDR3 is 11 amino acids long. The V gene lost 7 bases and the J gene lost 8 bases, with 11 bases spanning the gap. Germline-derived CDR1 and CDR2 are SNHLY and FYNNEI. The CDR3 loop reads CASTEGPTQYF. The CDR3, as DNA: TGTGCCAGCACCGAAGGGCCAACCCAGTACTTC.

The genes are TRBV9 and TRBJ1-1; no firm D call. The germline CDR1 and CDR2 sequences are SGDLS and YYNGEE. This CDR3 contains 14 residues. V lost 4 bases and J lost 1, with 11 bases in between. Here the CDR3 DNA reads TGTGCCAGCAGCTTAGACGGACGGAACACTGAAGCTTTCTTT. Its protein product is CASSLDGRNTEAFF.

The sample holds a few counts of this clonotype. CDR3 amino acids: CASSSPGQGNYGYTF. CDR3 sequence (DNA): TGTGCCAGCAGTTCCCCCGGACAGGGCAACTATGGCTACACCTTC. The V call is TRBV27, the J call TRBJ1-2; 8 nucleotides match TRBD1. The germline V gene encodes CDR1 MNHEY and CDR2 SMNVEV (reference sequence). V dropped 4 bases and J dropped 2; count of bases not matched to a gene: 6. This CDR3 is built from 15 residues.

This clonotype was seen only a few times. This CDR3 reads CASNSRGSGTDTQYF. The CDR3 bases are TGTGCCAGCAATTCGCGGGGGTCGGGCACAGATACGCAGTATTTT. This sequence joins TRBV11-2 and TRBJ2-3, with 7 bases matching TRBD2. Germline V gene data show CDR1 as SGHAT and CDR2 as FQNNGV. The CDR3 runs to 15 residues. J gave up 1 base and V 7 bases, and 8 bases lay outside the gene matches.

This clonotype was counted a few times. The chain employs TRBV7-2 and TRBJ2-5; TRBD2 matches 11 bases. Germline V lookup: CDR1 SGHTA, CDR2 FQGNSA. V shed 4 bases and J 6 bases; nucleotides not matched to a gene: 7. CDR3 length equals 15 residues. DNA for the CDR3: TGTGCCAGCAGCTCGACAACTAGCGGGGGAAAGACCCAGTACTTC. Protein: CASSSTTSGGKTQYF. Combining the CDR3 with reference TRBV7-2 and TRBJ2-5 gives the whole variable domain GAGVSQSPSNKVTEKGKDVELRCDPISGHTALYWYRQSLGQGLEFLIYFQGNSAPDKSGLPSDRFSAERTGGSVSTLTIQRTQQEDSAVYLCASSSTTSGGKTQYFGPGTRLLVL.

The CDR3 loop reads CASSLGGGATNQPQHF. DNA for the CDR3: TGTGCCAGCAGCCTCGGCGGAGGGGCGACCAATCAGCCCCAGCATTTT. The chain carries TRBV5-5 and TRBJ1-5; D is perhaps TRBD1 (5 bases). Germline-derived CDR1 and CDR2 are SGHKS and YYEKEE (reference sequence). Trimming cost V 4 bases and J 3 bases, with 17 bases left between them. The length of the CDR3 is 16 residues.

The chain recombines TRBV7-9 with TRBJ1-4; possible D gene TRBD1, 5 bases. CDR1 SEHNR and CDR2 FQNEAQ come from the germline V gene (reference sequence). Trimming took 8 bases from V and 7 from J, leaving 14 bases between them. This CDR3 comprises 13 residues. The CDR3 loop is CASVRGVGEKLFF. CDR3 bases: TGTGCCAGCGTAAGGGGTGTTGGTGAAAAACTGTTTTTT. The whole variable domain, filled in from reference TRBV7-9 and TRBJ1-4, reads DTGVSQNPRHKITKRGQNVTFRCDPISEHNRLYWYRQTLGQGPEFLTYFQNEAQLEKSRLLSDRFSAERPKGSFSTLEIQRTEQGDSAMYLCASVRGVGEKLFFGSGTQLSVL.

This chain connects TRBV12-3 or TRBV12-4 to TRBJ2-3, with 12 bases lining up with TRBD2. J was trimmed by 4 bases and V by 6 bases; bases with no gene match: 5. The CDR3 extends over 15 amino acids. The CDR3 loop reads CASRTTSGGPDTQYF. CDR3 DNA: TGTGCCAGCAGGACGACTAGCGGGGGCCCAGATACGCAGTATTTT.

A note on this clonotype: The junction departs from the called germline gene at one end, perhaps through a read error. The J gene is TRBJ1-6, the V gene TRBV18; TRBD1 agrees at 9 bases. Per germline, CDR1 KGHSH and CDR2 LQKENI. The CDR3 loop spans 18 amino acids. The CDR3 coding sequence is TGTGCCAGCTCTCCACGGAGGACAGGGGCCTCCTATAATTCACCCCTCCACTTT. Its translation: CASSPRRTGASYNSPLHF. Based on the CDR3 plus reference TRBV18 and TRBJ1-6, the full variable domain is NAGVMQNPRHLVRRRGQEARLRCSPMKGHSHVYWYRQLPEEGLKFMVYLQKENIIDESGMPKERFSAEFPKEGPSILRIQQVVRGDSAAYFCASSPRRTGASYNSPLHFGNGTRLTVT.